Each of the 13 T cell receptor beta chains below was sequenced from the same sample in a study of type 1 and type 2 diabetes patients. Genomic DNA was the PCR template. Amplification of the beta chain CDR3 used 30 forward and 13 reverse multiplex primers. TCRdb passed the multiplex PCR reads through MiXCR, listing each CDR3 protein once. The sample shows fewer than 350,000 distinct CDR3 sequences, around 47% of them seen only once. The material sequenced was peripheral blood mononuclear cells (PBMCs). These receptors originate from a young man with type 2 diabetes.

This clonotype has a handful of counts. The chain is built from TRBV7-3 and TRBJ2-2; D is undetermined. The length of the CDR3 is 14 residues. V was shortened by 3 bases and J by 0 bases, with 5 bases between the two germline ends. CDR1 and CDR2 from the germline V gene are SGHTA and FQGTGA. The CDR3 loop is CASSLTPNTGELFF. The CDR3 nucleotides read TGTGCCAGCAGCTTGACACCGAACACCGGGGAGCTGTTTTTT.

V usage is TRBV10-3 and J usage is TRBJ1-1, with D possibly TRBD1 on 5 matching bases. The length of the CDR3 is 16 residues. Germline loops: CDR1 ENHRY, CDR2 SYGVKD. Trimming took off 8 bases at V and 1 base at J, with 20 bases between the two ends. CDR3 sequence: CAIRAFGTEGNTEAFF. The CDR3 coding sequence is TGTGCCATCCGCGCCTTCGGGACGGAAGGGAACACTGAAGCTTTCTTT.

The CDR3 reads CASTVGGLGNSPLHF. The DNA of the CDR3 is TGTGCCAGCACCGTTGGCGGGTTAGGTAATTCACCCCTCCACTTT. The chain recombines TRBV6-1 with TRBJ1-6; D ambiguous. The germline gives CDR1 MNHNS, CDR2 SASEGT. Trimming shortened V by 7 bases and J by 6 bases, and 16 bases separated the two germline ends. The CDR3 extends over 15 amino acids.

J is TRBJ1-6 and V is TRBV7-8; 10 bases fit TRBD1. The J segment lost 14 bases and the V segment lost 1 base, leaving 2 bases of the junction unmatched. CDR1 is SGHVS and CDR2 is FQNEAQ in the germline V gene. The CDR3 runs 13 residues. The CDR3 nucleotides read TGTGCCAGCAGCTTAGGGGACAGGGGATCCCTCCACTTT. Its protein is CASSLGDRGSLHF. Drawing the rest from reference TRBV7-8 and TRBJ1-6, the complete variable domain is GAGVSQSPRYKVAKRGQDVALRCDPISGHVSLFWYQQALGQGPEFLTYFQNEAQLDKSGLPSDRFFAERPEGSVSTLKIQRTQQEDSAVYLCASSLGDRGSLHFGNGTRLTVT.

This chain connects TRBV7-2 to TRBJ1-6; TRBD1 matches at 7 bases. Germline V gives CDR1 SGHTA, CDR2 FQGNSA. V dropped 6 bases and J dropped 3; count of bases not matched to a gene: 8. The CDR3 spans 16 residues. The CDR3: CASSGRGQDYNSPLHF. Here the CDR3 DNA reads TGTGCCAGCAGTGGTCGAGGACAGGACTATAATTCACCCCTCCACTTT. The full variable domain, with the rest looked up from reference TRBV7-2 and TRBJ1-6, is GAGVSQSPSNKVTEKGKDVELRCDPISGHTALYWYRQSLGQGLEFLIYFQGNSAPDKSGLPSDRFSAERTGGSVSTLTIQRTQQEDSAVYLCASSGRGQDYNSPLHFGNGTRLTVT.

V and J are TRBV19 and TRBJ2-3, with 9 bases matching TRBD2. Unmatched junction bases numbered 5, after V lost 1 base and J lost 0 bases. Germline V gene sequence: CDR1 LNHDA, CDR2 SQIVND (reference sequence). The CDR3 consists of 17 residues. This CDR3 is CASSIGGTSFSTDTQYF. CDR3 in DNA: TGTGCCAGTAGTATAGGCGGGACTAGCTTTAGCACAGATACGCAGTATTTT.

This clonotype was seen only a few times. This rearrangement joins TRBV2 to TRBJ2-3; 7 positions agree with TRBD2. The CDR3 length is 16 residues. Germline V gene lookup returns CDR1 SNHLY and CDR2 FYNNEI. J was trimmed by 3 bases and V by 6 bases; bases with no gene match: 12. The chain's CDR3 is CASRRGLAEATDTQYF. As DNA, the CDR3 is TGTGCCAGCAGGAGGGGCCTAGCGGAGGCGACAGATACGCAGTATTTT. The full variable domain, its missing parts supplied by reference TRBV2 and TRBJ2-3, is EPEVTQTPSHQVTQMGQEVILRCVPISNHLYFYWYRQILGQKVEFLVSFYNNEISEKSEIFDDQFSVERPDGSNFTLKIRSTKLEDSAMYFCASRRGLAEATDTQYFGPGTRLTVL.

CDR3 in amino acids: CASSPARTGRAWEQYF. The CDR3 DNA follows: TGCGCCAGCAGCCCAGCCCGGACGGGACGGGCGTGGGAGCAGTACTTC. The chain employs TRBV5-1 and TRBJ2-7; tentatively, D is TRBD1 or TRBD2 (5 bases each). This CDR3 region has 16 residues. V lost 4 bases, J lost 7 bases, and 24 bases lay in between. The germline gives CDR1 SGHRS, CDR2 YFSETQ.

The V call is TRBV4-3, the J call TRBJ1-3, with a tentative D call TRBD1 (5 bases). Between the trimmed V and J ends, which lost 0 bases and 0 bases, there was a span of 12 bases. The CDR3 covers 17 residues. Germline V gives CDR1 LGHNA, CDR2 YSLEER. The CDR3 nucleotides read TGCGCCAGCAGCCAAGATCCGACAGCGAGCTCTGGAAACACCATATATTTT. This gives the protein CASSQDPTASSGNTIYF.

The V and J genes are TRBV7-3 and TRBJ1-6, with unresolved D. V was cut by 1 base and J by 7 bases, with 11 bases left in between. CDR1 SGHTA and CDR2 FQGTGA come from the germline V gene. The CDR3 is 15 residues long. CDR3 amino acids: CASSLNSPANSPLHF. The CDR3 DNA sequence: TGTGCCAGCAGCTTAAACAGCCCCGCGAATTCACCCCTCCACTTT.

The CDR3 DNA reads TGTGCCAGTATACAGGGGGCGGACTATGGCTACACCTTC. Translated, it gives CASIQGADYGYTF. This rearrangement joins TRBV19 to TRBJ1-2; 9 bases line up with TRBD1. The V and J ends lost 7 bases and 3 bases, in that order; junction bases with no gene match: 3. From germline, CDR1 is LNHDA and CDR2 SQIVND (reference sequence). This CDR3 region has 13 residues.

This clonotype has more than one count but fewer than ten. This chain uses TRBV30 with TRBJ2-1; D call uncertain. The germline CDR1 and CDR2 sequences are GTSNPN and SVGIG (reference sequence). The germline V and J ends were trimmed by 1 base and 4 bases, with 8 bases remaining between them. CDR3 length equals 13 residues. The CDR3 region has the DNA TGTGCCTGGAGTGCCACCATATACAATGAGCAGTTCTTC. This codes for CAWSATIYNEQFF.

The chain is built from TRBV4-2 and TRBJ2-7; 8 nucleotides match TRBD1. This CDR3 is built from 14 residues. The trim removed 4 bases at V and 2 bases at J, leaving 4 bases unmatched. Germline CDR1 and CDR2: LGHNA and YNFKEQ. DNA of the CDR3: TGTGCCAGCAGCCCTCGGACAGGGCCCTACGAGCAGTACTTC. Its protein is CASSPRTGPYEQYF.